The clone carrying this T cell receptor (beta chain) was picked up one time. Only in-frame clones appear in the TCRdb table, and some are missing; sequencing was by immunoSEQ multiplex PCR. The repertoire holds hundreds of thousands of clones, with approximately 85% as singletons. This sample was included in a study of blood T cell repertoires in COVID-19. The CDR3 spans 16 residues. CDR1 SEHNR and CDR2 FQNEAQ come from the germline V gene (reference sequence). V shed 3 bases, J shed 2 bases, and the junction held 9 bases outside the gene matches. The receptor comes from an elderly woman with COVID-19, enrolled during active disease. Sequencing was done on a sample of peripheral blood. The chain employs TRBV7-9 and TRBJ1-1; TRBD1 matches 7 bases. DNA for the CDR3: TGTGCCAGCAGCTTCAGACAGGGACGAGGTAACACTGAAGCTTTCTTT. It yields the protein CASSFRQGRGNTEAFF.